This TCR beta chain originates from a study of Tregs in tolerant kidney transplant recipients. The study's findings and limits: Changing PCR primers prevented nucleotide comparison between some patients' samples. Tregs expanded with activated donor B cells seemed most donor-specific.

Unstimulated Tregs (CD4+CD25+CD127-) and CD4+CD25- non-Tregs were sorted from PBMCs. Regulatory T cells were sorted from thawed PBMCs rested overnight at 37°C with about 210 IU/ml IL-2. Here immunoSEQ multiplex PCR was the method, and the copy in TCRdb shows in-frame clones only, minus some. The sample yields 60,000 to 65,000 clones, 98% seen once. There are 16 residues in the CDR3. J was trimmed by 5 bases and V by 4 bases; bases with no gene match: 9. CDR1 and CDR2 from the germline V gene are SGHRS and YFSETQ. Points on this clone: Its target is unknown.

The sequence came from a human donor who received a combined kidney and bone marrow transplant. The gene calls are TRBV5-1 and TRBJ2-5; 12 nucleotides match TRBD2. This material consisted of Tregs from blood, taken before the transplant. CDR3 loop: CASSMRTSGITETQYF. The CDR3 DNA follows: TGCGCCAGCAGCATGAGGACTAGCGGGATTACGGAGACCCAGTACTTC.